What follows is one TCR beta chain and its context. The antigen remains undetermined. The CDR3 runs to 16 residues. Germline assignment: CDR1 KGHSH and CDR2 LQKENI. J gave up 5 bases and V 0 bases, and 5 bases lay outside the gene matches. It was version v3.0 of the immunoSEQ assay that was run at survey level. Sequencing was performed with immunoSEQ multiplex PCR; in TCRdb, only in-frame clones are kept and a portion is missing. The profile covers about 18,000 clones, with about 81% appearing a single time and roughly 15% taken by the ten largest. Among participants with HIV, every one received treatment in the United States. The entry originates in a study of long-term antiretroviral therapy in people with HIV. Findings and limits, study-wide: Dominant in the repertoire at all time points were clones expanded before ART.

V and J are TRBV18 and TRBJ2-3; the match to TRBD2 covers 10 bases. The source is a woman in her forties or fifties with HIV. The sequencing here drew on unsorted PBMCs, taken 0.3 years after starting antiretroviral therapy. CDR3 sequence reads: CASSPPSLAGRDTQYF. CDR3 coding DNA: TGTGCCAGCTCACCACCCTCACTAGCGGGGAGAGATACGCAGTATTTT.